The 18 T cell receptor beta chains below were found in one sample sequenced in a study of shared clonotypes between healthy human individuals. TCRdb's table, derived via immunoSEQ multiplex PCR, lists solely in-frame clones and lacks some. The sample contains roughly 1 million clones, around 75% of which appear only once. Sequencing was performed on memory CD4+ T cells sorted from blood. The subset is: CD45RA-negative fraction. The receptors were sampled from a man younger than 30 in good health.

Notes on this clone: Germline is not matched at one junction end, which may reflect a read error. The gene calls are TRBV5-1 and TRBJ1-2; 8 nucleotides align to TRBD1. CDR3 length: 12 residues. Germline V gene data show CDR1 as SGHRS and CDR2 as YFSETQ. CDR3 in amino acids: CASSLDRQGKAF. The CDR3 region has the DNA TGCGCCAGCAGCTTGGACAGACAGGGGAAGGCCTTC.

V and J are TRBV19 and TRBJ1-2, with TRBD1 as a possible D gene (6 bases). There are 13 residues in the CDR3. Trimming removed 2 bases at V and 8 bases at J, with 12 bases between. From germline, CDR1 is LNHDA and CDR2 SQIVND (reference sequence). CDR3 sequence: CASSIMAGEGYTF. For the CDR3, the DNA is TGTGCCAGTAGTATAATGGCAGGGGAGGGCTACACCTTC.

The chain joins TRBV11-2 to TRBJ1-6; D is uncertain. Trimming shortened V by 5 bases and J by 5 bases, and 10 bases separated the two germline ends. The CDR3 covers 14 residues. Germline CDR1 reads SGHAT; CDR2 reads FQNNGV. CDR3 nucleotide sequence: TGTGCCAGCAGCCTAGGGTTTGATAATTCACCCCTCCACTTT. This encodes CASSLGFDNSPLHF.

This clone was observed a single time. V usage is TRBV2 and J usage is TRBJ1-2, with 9 bases lining up with TRBD1. Germline V gene sequence: CDR1 SNHLY, CDR2 FYNNEI. The CDR3 runs to 14 residues. V lost 5 bases to trimming and J lost 8 bases; unmatched junction nucleotides: 9. CDR3 DNA sequence: TGTGCCAGCAGTCGAGAACAGGGGGCGAGGGGCTACACCTTC. It translates to CASSREQGARGYTF.

The chain joins TRBV18 to TRBJ1-2, with no clear D. The CDR3 spans 14 residues. Germline V CDR1 and CDR2: KGHSH, LQKENI. Trimming removed 7 bases at V and 0 bases at J, with 12 bases between. In DNA form, the CDR3 reads TGTGCCAGCTTAGCCACTCTGGCTAACTATGGCTACACCTTC. As protein: CASLATLANYGYTF.

V is TRBV5-6 and J is TRBJ1-4; maybe TRBD1 (5 bases). Looked up from germline, CDR1 is SGHDT and CDR2 is YYEEEE. The CDR3 sequence is 14 residues long. V lost 3 bases and J 3 bases, leaving 9 bases between the germline ends. CDR3 sequence (DNA): TGTGCCAGCAGCTCAGGGATTGCTAATGAAAAACTGTTTTTT. This encodes CASSSGIANEKLFF.

With regard to this clone: This sample also contains other DNA sequences that code for the same CDR3. This sequence joins TRBV7-2 and TRBJ2-1; no clear D. The germline V gene has CDR1 SGHTA and CDR2 FQGNSA. Trimming pared 1 base from V and 3 bases from J, leaving 1 base between. This CDR3 is built from 12 residues. In nucleotides, the CDR3 is TGTGCCAGCAGCTTAGTCTACAATGAGCAGTTCTTC. Translating gives CASSLVYNEQFF. The full variable domain, rest sourced from reference TRBV7-2 and TRBJ2-1, is GAGVSQSPSNKVTEKGKDVELRCDPISGHTALYWYRQSLGQGLEFLIYFQGNSAPDKSGLPSDRFSAERTGGSVSTLTIQRTQQEDSAVYLCASSLVYNEQFFGPGTRLTVL.

In its sample, this clone was seen many times. The chain combines TRBV5-1 with TRBJ2-3; 8 nucleotides match TRBD2. V was pared by 0 bases and J by 1 base, with 7 bases of the junction left unmatched. The length of the CDR3 is 17 residues. Germline-derived CDR1 and CDR2 are SGHRS and YFSETQ. CDR3 DNA: TGCGCCAGCAGCTTGGCTCCGGGACTAGGGGGCACAGATACGCAGTATTTT. Translated: CASSLAPGLGGTDTQYF. Using reference TRBV5-1 and TRBJ2-3 for the parts outside the CDR3, the full variable domain is KAGVTQTPRYLIKTRGQQVTLSCSPISGHRSVSWYQQTPGQGLQFLFEYFSETQRNKGNFPGRFSGRQFSNSRSEMNVSTLELGDSALYLCASSLAPGLGGTDTQYFGPGTRLTVL.

V gene TRBV11-2 combines with J gene TRBJ2-5; D may be TRBD1 (5 bases). Looked up from germline, CDR1 is SGHAT and CDR2 is FQNNGV. CDR3 length equals 16 residues. V lost 0 bases and J 0 bases, leaving 11 bases between the germline ends. The CDR3 here is CASSLDRDRNQETQYF. DNA of the CDR3: TGTGCCAGCAGCTTAGATCGTGACAGAAACCAAGAGACCCAGTACTTC. The whole variable domain, filled in from reference TRBV11-2 and TRBJ2-5, reads EAGVAQSPRYKIIEKRQSVAFWCNPISGHATLYWYQQILGQGPKLLIQFQNNGVVDDSQLPKDRFSAERLKGVDSTLKIQPAKLEDSAVYLCASSLDRDRNQETQYFGPGTRLLVL.

The chain links TRBV15 to TRBJ2-7, with D tentatively TRBD2 (6 bases). Trimming cost V 4 bases and J 0 bases, with 10 bases left between them. Germline lookup yields CDR1 LNHNV and CDR2 YYDKDF (reference sequence). The CDR3 is 14 amino acids. CDR3 region: CATSIAGSSYEQYF. The CDR3 coding sequence is TGTGCCACCAGCATTGCGGGGAGCTCCTACGAGCAGTACTTC.

The chain carries TRBV11-2 and TRBJ2-1; the D is unclear. CDR3 length equals 17 residues. Trimming pared 5 bases from V and 1 base from J, leaving 18 bases between. Germline assignment: CDR1 SGHAT and CDR2 FQNNGV. CDR3 protein: CASSRADGLLSYNEQFF. The CDR3 nucleotides are TGTGCCAGCAGCCGGGCCGACGGTCTCCTGTCCTACAATGAGCAGTTCTTC.

On this clone itself: This sample also contains other DNA sequences that code for the same CDR3. J is TRBJ2-3 and V is TRBV18; D is tentatively TRBD1 or TRBD2 (6 bases each). The germline gives CDR1 KGHSH, CDR2 LQKENI. The CDR3 is 14 residues long. With 0 bases removed from V and 4 bases from J, the gap between germline ends came to 8 bases. The CDR3 protein is CASSPPGGADTQYF. CDR3 DNA sequence: TGTGCCAGCTCACCACCGGGGGGCGCAGATACGCAGTATTTT.

The genes are TRBV14 and TRBJ1-1, with D unclear. CDR1 is SGHDN, CDR2 FVKESK, per germline. Trimming took 1 base from V and 4 from J, leaving 10 bases between them. This CDR3 has 14 amino acids. The CDR3 nucleotides are TGTGCCAGCAGCCAAGGAGGACGGGGCACTGAAGCTTTCTTT. Its translation is CASSQGGRGTEAFF.

Only one count was recorded for this clone. The genes are TRBV13 and TRBJ2-3; TRBD2 agrees at 10 bases. Germline CDR1 is PRHDT and CDR2 is FYEKMQ (reference sequence). The CDR3 has 16 amino acids. V lost 5 bases, J lost 6 bases, and 11 bases stayed unmatched. The CDR3 sequence: CASSHSGGPPSDTQYF. DNA of the CDR3: TGTGCCAGCAGCCATAGCGGGGGGCCCCCATCCGATACGCAGTATTTT.

The chain carries TRBV4-1 and TRBJ2-3; D gene unclear. In germline, CDR1 is MGHRA, CDR2 YSYEKL. V dropped 1 base and J dropped 3 bases, with 8 bases sitting between them. The CDR3 totals 14 residues. The CDR3, as DNA: TGCGCCAGCAGCCAAGTCTTAGCAACAGATACGCAGTATTTT. Its protein product is CASSQVLATDTQYF.

This chain links TRBV29-1 with TRBJ2-4, with no clear D. CDR1 and CDR2 (germline): SQVTM, ANQGSEA. CDR3 length: 14 residues. Trimming cost V 1 base and J 2 bases, with 9 bases left between them. The CDR3 bases are TGCAGCGTTGAAGTGGGCAGCTCCAAAAACATTCAGTACTTC. Translated: CSVEVGSSKNIQYF.

This clone was counted once. The genes are TRBV5-6 and TRBJ1-4, with D hard to call. The CDR3 is 15 amino acids. Germline lookup yields CDR1 SGHDT and CDR2 YYEEEE. V was shortened by 2 bases and J by 2 bases, with 10 bases between the two germline ends. In DNA form, the CDR3 reads TGTGCCAGCAGCTTTGGGATCCCGACTAATGAAAAACTGTTTTTT. Protein: CASSFGIPTNEKLFF.

This clone was seen a few times. The sample contains more than one DNA sequence encoding this CDR3. The chain recombines TRBV29-1 with TRBJ2-7; no reliable D call. The germline gives CDR1 SQVTM, CDR2 ANQGSEA. V was shortened by 1 base and J by 3 bases, with 7 bases between the two germline ends. The CDR3 loop spans 12 amino acids. The CDR3 nucleotides are TGCAGCGTTGAAGCCTCGGGCTACGAGCAGTACTTC. Encoded protein: CSVEASGYEQYF.